This T cell receptor beta chain was captured by sequencing in a study of OX40 agonist ivuxolimab in advanced cancers. This CDR3 comprises 11 residues. Trimming pared 7 bases from V and 5 bases from J, leaving 9 bases between. Germline V gene sequence: CDR1 SNHLY, CDR2 FYNNEI. Method: immunoSEQ multiplex PCR; TCRdb's copy keeps in-frame clones and lacks some. The sample carries tens of thousands of clones, 90% to 95% recorded once. This clone was detected only once. This chain connects TRBV2 to TRBJ2-7, with D uncertain. The sample was CD4+ or CD8+ T cells sorted from blood, taken in a trial of the OX40 agonist ivuxolimab. The origin of this receptor is an adult with an advanced solid tumor such as melanoma, head and neck, liver or kidney cancer. CDR3 in DNA: TGTGCCAGCATGATGGGGAACGAGCAGTACTTC. Translation: CASMMGNEQYF.